The 17 T cell receptor beta chains reported below all come from one sample, sequenced in a study of T cells in Graves' hyperthyroidism and ophthalmopathy. Amplification of TCR beta CDR3 regions was performed using RNA transcripts as template. The HTBI primer set drove a first-round RT-PCR of the TCR CDR3. MiXCR was run by TCRdb on the multiplex PCR reads, yielding one entry per CDR3 protein. The sample yields over 650,000 distinct CDR3 sequences, about 15% seen once. Sequences were obtained from blood. The receptors derive from a man younger than 35 with Graves' hyperthyroidism.

J is TRBJ2-1 and V is TRBV19, with D possibly being TRBD2 (5 bases). The CDR3 runs to 17 residues. CDR1 and CDR2 from the germline V gene are LNHDA and SQIVND (reference sequence). The V gene lost 5 bases and the J gene lost 5 bases, with 22 bases spanning the gap. CDR3 sequence: CASSLLSAGEAHNEQFF. The CDR3, as DNA: TGTGCCAGTAGTCTACTTAGTGCGGGCGAGGCCCACAATGAGCAGTTCTTC.

This clonotype was counted a few times. The chain recombines TRBV7-9 with TRBJ2-7; D might be TRBD1 (5 bases). Between the trimmed V and J ends, which lost 3 bases and 1 base, there was a span of 10 bases. Germline V CDR1 and CDR2: SEHNR, FQNEAQ (reference sequence). This CDR3 comprises 14 residues. The CDR3 nucleotides are TGTGCCAGCAGCTTTGACAGAATATCCTACGAGCAGTACTTC. Its translation is CASSFDRISYEQYF. Using reference TRBV7-9 and TRBJ2-7 for the parts outside the CDR3, the full variable domain is DTGVSQNPRHKITKRGQNVTFRCDPISEHNRLYWYRQTLGQGPEFLTYFQNEAQLEKSRLLSDRFSAERPKGSFSTLEIQRTEQGDSAMYLCASSFDRISYEQYFGPGTRLTVT.

This clonotype has only a few counts. This chain uses TRBV20-1 with TRBJ1-4; D gene uncertain. The CDR3 covers 14 residues. Trimming stripped 1 base from V and 1 base from J, with 7 bases between. The germline gives CDR1 DFQATT, CDR2 SNEGSKA (reference sequence). CDR3 amino acids: CSARGSLTNEKLFF. DNA of the CDR3: TGCAGTGCTAGAGGGAGTTTAACTAATGAAAAACTGTTTTTT.

This clonotype was observed many times. The chain uses TRBV20-1 and TRBJ2-1; 8 nucleotides line up with TRBD1. Trimming removed 6 bases from V and 0 bases from J; junction bases left unmatched: 10. Germline lookup yields CDR1 DFQATT and CDR2 SNEGSKA (reference sequence). The CDR3 is 16 residues long. CDR3 sequence: CSAQGASASSYNEQFF. The DNA for the CDR3 is TGCAGTGCCCAGGGGGCTAGCGCGAGCTCCTACAATGAGCAGTTCTTC.

The chain uses TRBV29-1 and TRBJ2-5, with TRBD2 matching over 7 bases. The CDR3 spans 13 residues. Germline V gene sequence: CDR1 SQVTM, CDR2 ANQGSEA. V lost 8 bases, J lost 1 base, and 7 bases stayed unmatched. CDR3 sequence: CSTRTRFQETQYF. The CDR3 nucleotides read TGCAGCACCCGGACTAGGTTCCAAGAGACCCAGTACTTC.

This clonotype occurred many times. The chain combines TRBV27 with TRBJ2-7; 9 bases map to TRBD1. This CDR3 is built from 13 residues. The junction had 7 bases not matched to a gene; V was cut back by 7 bases and J by 6 bases. From germline, CDR1 is MNHEY and CDR2 SMNVEV (reference sequence). CDR3 in amino acids: CASKQGAGGEQYF. CDR3 nucleotide sequence: TGTGCCAGCAAACAGGGGGCAGGCGGCGAGCAGTACTTC.

This clonotype has ten or more counts. This chain connects TRBV7-2 to TRBJ1-6; D remains unclear. Trimming removed 1 base from V and 8 bases from J, with 12 bases in between. The CDR3 consists of 15 residues. The germline V gene encodes CDR1 SGHTA and CDR2 FQGNSA. Here the CDR3 reads CASSLDRRPDSPLHF. The CDR3 bases are TGTGCCAGCAGCTTAGACAGACGGCCTGATTCACCCCTCCACTTT. Variable domain in full (rest from reference TRBV7-2 and TRBJ1-6): GAGVSQSPSNKVTEKGKDVELRCDPISGHTALYWYRQSLGQGLEFLIYFQGNSAPDKSGLPSDRFSAERTGGSVSTLTIQRTQQEDSAVYLCASSLDRRPDSPLHFGNGTRLTVT.

In this sample, this clonotype turned up many times. As DNA, the CDR3 is TGTGCCAGCAGTTACTCGTTGGGACGATCCACAGATACGCAGTATTTT. It encodes CASSYSLGRSTDTQYF. The chain carries TRBV6-2 or TRBV6-3 and TRBJ2-3, with D perhaps given as TRBD1 or TRBD2 (5 bases each). The germline V gene encodes CDR1 MNHEY and CDR2 SVGEGT. The V gene lost 0 bases and the J gene lost 2 bases, with 12 bases spanning the gap. The CDR3 sequence is 16 residues long.

The chain recombines TRBV12-3 or TRBV12-4 with TRBJ1-6, with a possible D match to TRBD1 (5 bases). The V and J ends lost 8 bases and 5 bases respectively, with 7 bases between them. The CDR3 runs to 12 residues. CDR3 sequence: CASAGNNSPLHF. The CDR3 nucleotides are TGTGCCAGCGCAGGGAATAATTCACCCCTCCACTTT.

This clonotype was recorded at least ten times. The rearrangement joins TRBV28 to TRBJ1-5; D is perhaps TRBD1 (5 bases). V lost 2 bases and J 8 bases, leaving 13 bases between the germline ends. Germline CDR1 reads MDHEN; CDR2 reads SYDVKM. The CDR3 consists of 14 residues. The CDR3 spells CASSLGTGLEPQHF. In DNA form, the CDR3 reads TGTGCCAGCAGTTTAGGGACCGGGCTGGAGCCCCAGCATTTT.

This clonotype was counted only a few times. This may be a read error, as it is one base from a much larger clone. The chain uses TRBV7-3 and TRBJ2-7; D not resolved. Germline values: CDR1 SGHTA, CDR2 FQGTGA. The CDR3 loop spans 12 amino acids. The CDR3 DNA reads as TGTGCCAGCAACTTATCCCCCCACGAGCAGTACTTC. Its translation is CASNLSPHEQYF.

This clonotype was seen more than once but under ten times. The chain couples TRBV10-3 to TRBJ1-6, with 7 bases matching TRBD1. Trimming cost V 6 bases and J 9 bases; bases outside gene matches: 8. CDR3 length equals 14 residues. CDR1 is ENHRY, CDR2 SYGVKD, per germline. CDR3 DNA: TGTGCCATCAGAGGGGACAGTCCTGGTTCACCCCTCCACTTT. Translating it yields CAIRGDSPGSPLHF.

This clonotype was detected ten times or more. The CDR3 bases are TGTGCCAGCAGCTTACCATCCCAGGCACCGTCCTACGAGCAGTACTTC. It is translated as CASSLPSQAPSYEQYF. The chain recombines TRBV7-9 with TRBJ2-7; D is uncertain. CDR3 size: 16 residues. Germline V lookup: CDR1 SEHNR, CDR2 FQNEAQ (reference sequence). V lost 2 bases and J 1 base, leaving 15 bases between the germline ends.

This clonotype was counted at least ten times. This chain links TRBV6-1 with TRBJ2-2, with D perhaps assigned TRBD1 or TRBD2 (5 bases each). CDR1 and CDR2 from the germline V gene are MNHNS and SASEGT. V gave up 5 bases and J gave up 2 bases, with 15 bases separating them. The CDR3 loop spans 16 amino acids. The CDR3 coding sequence is TGTGCCAGCAGTCAATCCCGGGACCCTAACACCGGGGAGCTGTTTTTT. This sequence encodes CASSQSRDPNTGELFF.

In its sample, this clonotype was seen many times. This chain connects TRBV12-3 or TRBV12-4 to TRBJ2-3; D call uncertain. V was trimmed by 0 bases and J by 4 bases, leaving 8 bases between them. The CDR3 loop spans 14 amino acids. For the CDR3, the DNA is TGTGCCAGCAGTTTAGCTAGTTGGGCAGATACGCAGTATTTT. It is translated as CASSLASWADTQYF.

This clonotype has at least ten counts. J is TRBJ2-5 and V is TRBV27; D is unresolved. The germline CDR1 and CDR2 sequences are MNHEY and SMNVEV (reference sequence). V was cut by 0 bases and J by 1 base, with 12 bases left in between. CDR3 size: 16 residues. The CDR3 here is CASSLSRWASQETQYF. The CDR3 bases are TGTGCCAGCAGTTTATCGAGGTGGGCTAGCCAAGAGACCCAGTACTTC.

This sequence joins TRBV29-1 and TRBJ2-1, with 9 nucleotides matching TRBD2. V shed 8 bases, J shed 7 bases, and the junction held 15 bases outside the gene matches. CDR1 and CDR2 (germline): SQVTM, ANQGSEA. CDR3 length: 15 residues. For the CDR3, the DNA is TGCAGCTTTACATCCGGGACTAGCCGCCAGAATGAGCAGTTCTTC. It codes for CSFTSGTSRQNEQFF.